This entry is about one T cell receptor (beta chain). Its antigen is currently unknown. The same CDR3 is also encoded by other DNA sequences in this sample. The data originate from a study of shared clonotypes between healthy human individuals. Whole-study results and caveats: Lower generation probabilities were found for non-shared clonotypes than for those shared by all four donors.

After removal of 4 bases from V and 4 bases from J, the junction contained 4 bases not matched to a gene. From germline, CDR1 is SGHRS and CDR2 YFSETQ. This CDR3 is 13 amino acids long. Running of the assay took place at deep level. Method: immunoSEQ multiplex PCR; TCRdb's copy keeps in-frame clones and lacks some. Here the sample spans 700,000 or so clones, around 72% being singletons. Sequenced input: memory CD4+ T cells sorted from blood. Subset of the sample: CD45RA-negative fraction. The receptor comes from a woman in her 30s in good health. The rearrangement uses TRBV5-1 and TRBJ2-7, with TRBD2 identical over 8 bases. The CDR3 nucleotides read TGCGCCAGCAGCACCCCTAGCGGGTACGAGCAGTACTTC. This encodes CASSTPSGYEQYF. The full variable domain, with the rest looked up from reference TRBV5-1 and TRBJ2-7, is KAGVTQTPRYLIKTRGQQVTLSCSPISGHRSVSWYQQTPGQGLQFLFEYFSETQRNKGNFPGRFSGRQFSNSRSEMNVSTLELGDSALYLCASSTPSGYEQYFGPGTRLTVT.